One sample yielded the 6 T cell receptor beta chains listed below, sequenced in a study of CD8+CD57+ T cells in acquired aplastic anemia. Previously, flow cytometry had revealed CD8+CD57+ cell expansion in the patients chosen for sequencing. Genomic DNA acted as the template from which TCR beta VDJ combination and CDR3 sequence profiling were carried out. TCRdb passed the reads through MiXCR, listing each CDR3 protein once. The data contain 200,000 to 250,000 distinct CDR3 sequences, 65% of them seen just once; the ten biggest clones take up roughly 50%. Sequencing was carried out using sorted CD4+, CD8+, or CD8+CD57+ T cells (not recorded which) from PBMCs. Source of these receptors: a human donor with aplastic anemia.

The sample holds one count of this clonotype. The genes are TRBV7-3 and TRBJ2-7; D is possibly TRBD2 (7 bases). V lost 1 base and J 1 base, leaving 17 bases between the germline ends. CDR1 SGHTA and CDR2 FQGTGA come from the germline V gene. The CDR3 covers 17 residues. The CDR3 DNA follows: TGTGCCAGCAGCTTAATGGTCTTGAGGGGGGGGTCCTACGAGCAGTACTTC. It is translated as CASSLMVLRGGSYEQYF. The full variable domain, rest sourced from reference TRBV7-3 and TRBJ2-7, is GAGVSQTPSNKVTEKGKYVELRCDPISGHTALYWYRQSLGQGPEFLIYFQGTGAADDSGLPNDRFFAVRPEGSVSTLKIQRTERGDSAVYLCASSLMVLRGGSYEQYFGPGTRLTVT.

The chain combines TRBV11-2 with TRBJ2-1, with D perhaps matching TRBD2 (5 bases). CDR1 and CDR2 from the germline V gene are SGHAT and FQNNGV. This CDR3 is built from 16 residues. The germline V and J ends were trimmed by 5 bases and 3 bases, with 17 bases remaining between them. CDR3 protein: CASSPPPGRVYNEQFF. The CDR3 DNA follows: TGTGCCAGCAGCCCTCCACCCGGGCGGGTCTACAATGAGCAGTTCTTC.

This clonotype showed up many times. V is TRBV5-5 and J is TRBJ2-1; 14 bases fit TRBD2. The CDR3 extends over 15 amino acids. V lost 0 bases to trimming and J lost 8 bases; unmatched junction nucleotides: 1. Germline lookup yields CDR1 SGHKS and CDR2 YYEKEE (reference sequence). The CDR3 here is CASSLGLAGGHEQFF. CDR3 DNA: TGTGCCAGCAGCTTGGGACTAGCGGGGGGGCATGAGCAGTTCTTC.

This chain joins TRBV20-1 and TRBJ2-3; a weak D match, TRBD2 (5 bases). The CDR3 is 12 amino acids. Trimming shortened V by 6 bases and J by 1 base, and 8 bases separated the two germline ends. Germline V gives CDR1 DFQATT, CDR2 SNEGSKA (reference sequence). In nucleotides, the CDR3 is TGCAGTGCCGAGGGAGGCACAGATACGCAGTATTTT. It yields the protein CSAEGGTDTQYF.

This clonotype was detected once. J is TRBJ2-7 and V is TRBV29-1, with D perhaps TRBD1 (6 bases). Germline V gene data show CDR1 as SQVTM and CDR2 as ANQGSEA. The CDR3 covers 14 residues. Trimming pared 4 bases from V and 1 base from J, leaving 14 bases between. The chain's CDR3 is CSVGTGLASYEQYF. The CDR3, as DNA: TGCAGCGTTGGAACAGGGTTGGCTTCCTACGAGCAGTACTTC.

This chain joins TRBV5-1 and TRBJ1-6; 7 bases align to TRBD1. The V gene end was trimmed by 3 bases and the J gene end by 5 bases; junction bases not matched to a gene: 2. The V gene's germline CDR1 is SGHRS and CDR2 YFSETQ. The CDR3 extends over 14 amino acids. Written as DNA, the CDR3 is TGCGCCAGCAGCTCAGGGGGAGATAATTCACCCCTCCACTTT. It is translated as CASSSGGDNSPLHF. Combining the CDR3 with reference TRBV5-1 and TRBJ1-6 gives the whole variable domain KAGVTQTPRYLIKTRGQQVTLSCSPISGHRSVSWYQQTPGQGLQFLFEYFSETQRNKGNFPGRFSGRQFSNSRSEMNVSTLELGDSALYLCASSSGGDNSPLHFGNGTRLTVT.